The 14 T cell receptor beta chains listed next were all sequenced from one sample in a study of OX40 agonist ivuxolimab in advanced cancers. Some clones are missing from TCRdb's copy, which holds only in-frame ones; the method was immunoSEQ multiplex PCR. This sample has 37,000 or so clones, with approximately 90% found just once. The sequencing here drew on CD4+ or CD8+ T cells sorted from blood, taken in a trial of the OX40 agonist ivuxolimab. The receptors derive from an adult with an advanced solid tumor such as melanoma, head and neck, liver or kidney cancer.

The chain couples TRBV7-8 to TRBJ2-7; D unclear. Between the trimmed V and J ends, which lost 1 base and 0 bases, there was a span of 10 bases. Germline V gene data show CDR1 as SGHVS and CDR2 as FQNEAQ. The CDR3 contains 15 residues. CDR3: CASSLVGSLSYEQYF. CDR3 DNA sequence: TGTGCCAGCAGCTTAGTGGGGTCGCTCTCCTACGAGCAGTACTTC.

V usage is TRBV9 and J usage is TRBJ2-7, with D unresolved. The germline V gene encodes CDR1 SGDLS and CDR2 YYNGEE. This CDR3 is 14 amino acids long. Trimming pared 4 bases from V and 0 bases from J, leaving 11 bases between. CDR3 nucleotide sequence: TGTGCCAGCAGCCCCCGACTTTTCTCCTACGAGCAGTACTTC. Its protein is CASSPRLFSYEQYF.

The V gene is TRBV6-5, the J gene TRBJ1-3, with unresolved D. V shed 6 bases and J shed 1 base, with 13 bases lying between them. Germline V gene data show CDR1 as MNHEY and CDR2 as SVGAGI. This CDR3 contains 15 residues. The DNA for the CDR3 is TGTGCCAGCAGAAACGGTGGAGCTTCTGGAAACACCATATATTTT. Protein: CASRNGGASGNTIYF.

The chain has TRBV5-3 and TRBJ2-1; maybe TRBD1 (5 bases). TRBV5-3 is known as an ORF, though its function is uncertain. Trimming left V 8 bases short and J 5 bases short, with 14 bases between. The CDR3 is made up of 13 amino acids. CDR3 loop: CASSTGINNEQFF. In DNA, the CDR3 is TGTGCCAGCAGCACAGGAATCAACAATGAGCAGTTCTTC.

This clone was counted only a few times. The same CDR3 arises from other DNA sequences in this sample as well. The chain combines TRBV12-2 with TRBJ2-5; whether TRBD2, the table's D call, matches the DNA was not checked. TRBV12-2 is termed a pseudogene. This CDR3 has 20 residues. Written as DNA, the CDR3 is TGTGCAAGTCGCCCCCATCCAGCTAGCGGGTATAAGATGTACCAAGAGACCCAGTACTTC. The encoded protein is CASRPHPASGYKMYQETQYF.

The V and J genes are TRBV13 and TRBJ1-2; TRBD1 agrees at 7 bases. V lost 5 bases, J lost 1 base, and 1 base stayed unmatched. Germline V gives CDR1 PRHDT, CDR2 FYEKMQ (reference sequence). The CDR3 runs to 13 residues. In DNA form, the CDR3 reads TGTGCCAGCAGCCGACAGGGTAACTATGGCTACACCTTC. Translation gives CASSRQGNYGYTF. Together with reference TRBV13 and TRBJ1-2, the CDR3 gives the full variable domain: AAGVIQSPRHLIKEKRETATLKCYPIPRHDTVYWYQQGPGQDPQFLISFYEKMQSDKGSIPDRFSAQQFSDYHSELNMSSLELGDSALYFCASSRQGNYGYTFGSGTRLTVV.

V gene TRBV7-9 combines with J gene TRBJ2-3, with 8 bases lining up with TRBD1. This CDR3 region has 14 residues. Germline V CDR1 and CDR2: SEHNR, FQNEAQ (reference sequence). The V gene end was trimmed by 3 bases and the J gene end by 5 bases; junction bases not matched to a gene: 4. This CDR3 reads CASSFPRGQDTQYF. CDR3 nucleotides: TGTGCCAGCAGCTTCCCCAGGGGGCAAGATACGCAGTATTTT.

CDR3 in amino acids: CAIKPQGNYGYTF. CDR3 in DNA: TGTGCCATCAAGCCCCAGGGAAACTATGGCTACACCTTC. The chain links TRBV10-3 to TRBJ1-2; D might be TRBD1 (5 bases). CDR1 and CDR2 (germline): ENHRY, SYGVKD. CDR3 length: 13 residues. The V and J ends lost 7 bases and 2 bases respectively, with 11 bases between them.

This clone showed up just a few times. The chain links TRBV6-6 to TRBJ1-1, with a tentative D call TRBD1 (5 bases). Trimming pared 5 bases from V and 0 bases from J, leaving 7 bases between. The CDR3 totals 13 residues. Germline V gene data show CDR1 as MNHNY and CDR2 as SVGAGI (reference sequence). The CDR3 sequence is CASSPTVNTEAFF. CDR3 DNA sequence: TGTGCCAGCAGTCCGACAGTGAACACTGAAGCTTTCTTT.

The rearrangement joins TRBV5-1 to TRBJ2-3, with TRBD1 identical over 7 bases. Germline CDR1 SGHRS, CDR2 YFSETQ. Trimming at V came to 4 bases and at J to 10 bases, leaving 12 bases not matched to a gene. CDR3 length equals 14 residues. Here the CDR3 reads CASSLSPTGIAQYF. The DNA of the CDR3 is TGCGCCAGCAGCCTGAGTCCGACAGGGATTGCGCAGTATTTT.

The rearrangement links TRBV6-6 to TRBJ1-2; possibly TRBD1 for D (5 bases). CDR3 length: 11 residues. Germline loops: CDR1 MNHNY, CDR2 SVGAGI (reference sequence). The ends were cut back, 6 bases at V and 6 bases at J, with 8 bases in the middle. DNA of the CDR3: TGTGCCAGCAGCTCAGGGCATGGCTACACCTTC. Translation: CASSSGHGYTF.

This chain uses TRBV6-5 with TRBJ2-1; D tentatively reads TRBD1 or TRBD2 (5 bases each). Per germline, CDR1 MNHEY and CDR2 SVGAGI. The CDR3 contains 15 residues. The V and J ends lost 5 bases and 3 bases respectively, with 14 bases between them. CDR3 amino acids: CASSPGRDHYNEQFF. The CDR3 region has the DNA TGTGCCAGCAGTCCAGGCCGGGACCACTACAATGAGCAGTTCTTC.

Turning to this clone: The junction differs from germline at one of its ends, possibly a read error. The V and J genes are TRBV6-5 and TRBJ2-3; D is tentatively TRBD1 or TRBD2 (5 bases each). Germline V gives CDR1 MNHEY, CDR2 SVGAGI. This CDR3 region has 16 residues. CDR3 sequence reads: CASNYRTGPSTDTQYF. The CDR3 region has the DNA TGTGCCAGCAATTACCGGACGGGGCCTAGCACAGATACGCAGTATTTT.

The chain links TRBV25-1 to TRBJ2-5; TRBD2 is a possible D gene (5 bases). Germline assignment: CDR1 MGHDK and CDR2 SYGVNS. Trimming removed 3 bases at V and 5 bases at J, with 13 bases between. This CDR3 is 14 amino acids long. In nucleotides, the CDR3 is TGTGCCAGCAGTGATCCTAGCAAAGTCGAGACCCAGTACTTC. Its protein product is CASSDPSKVETQYF.